The T cell receptor (beta chain) under discussion was sequenced for a study of blood T cell repertoires in COVID-19. Overall study context: From the United States, Italy and Spain came samples of acute and convalescent COVID-19. T cells, B-cell-depleted T cells, or PBMCs supplied cDNA or gDNA.

The CDR3 spans 12 residues. The V and J ends lost 5 bases and 12 bases, in that order; junction bases with no gene match: 7. CDR1 is SGHAT, CDR2 FQNNGV, per germline. How the authors handled the data: Amplification of reference gene primers provided the estimated nucleated cell counts. The data were produced by immunoSEQ multiplex PCR, yet TCRdb's version contains in-frame clones alone and is incomplete. V and J calls and clone size are those listed in that table; D and trimming were worked out from the DNA. The sample gives some 70,000 clones, roughly four fifths of which show up once; under 2% is in the top ten.

The specimen was peripheral blood. The TCR sequence derives from a woman in her fifties or sixties with acute or convalescent COVID-19. The chain employs TRBV11-2 and TRBJ2-1, with TRBD2 matching 7 bases. The CDR3: CASSPREFGQFF. The CDR3 DNA sequence: TGTGCCAGCAGCCCGCGGGAGTTCGGGCAGTTCTTC. The whole variable domain, remainder taken from reference TRBV11-2 and TRBJ2-1, is EAGVAQSPRYKIIEKRQSVAFWCNPISGHATLYWYQQILGQGPKLLIQFQNNGVVDDSQLPKDRFSAERLKGVDSTLKIQPAKLEDSAVYLCASSPREFGQFFGPGTRLTVL.